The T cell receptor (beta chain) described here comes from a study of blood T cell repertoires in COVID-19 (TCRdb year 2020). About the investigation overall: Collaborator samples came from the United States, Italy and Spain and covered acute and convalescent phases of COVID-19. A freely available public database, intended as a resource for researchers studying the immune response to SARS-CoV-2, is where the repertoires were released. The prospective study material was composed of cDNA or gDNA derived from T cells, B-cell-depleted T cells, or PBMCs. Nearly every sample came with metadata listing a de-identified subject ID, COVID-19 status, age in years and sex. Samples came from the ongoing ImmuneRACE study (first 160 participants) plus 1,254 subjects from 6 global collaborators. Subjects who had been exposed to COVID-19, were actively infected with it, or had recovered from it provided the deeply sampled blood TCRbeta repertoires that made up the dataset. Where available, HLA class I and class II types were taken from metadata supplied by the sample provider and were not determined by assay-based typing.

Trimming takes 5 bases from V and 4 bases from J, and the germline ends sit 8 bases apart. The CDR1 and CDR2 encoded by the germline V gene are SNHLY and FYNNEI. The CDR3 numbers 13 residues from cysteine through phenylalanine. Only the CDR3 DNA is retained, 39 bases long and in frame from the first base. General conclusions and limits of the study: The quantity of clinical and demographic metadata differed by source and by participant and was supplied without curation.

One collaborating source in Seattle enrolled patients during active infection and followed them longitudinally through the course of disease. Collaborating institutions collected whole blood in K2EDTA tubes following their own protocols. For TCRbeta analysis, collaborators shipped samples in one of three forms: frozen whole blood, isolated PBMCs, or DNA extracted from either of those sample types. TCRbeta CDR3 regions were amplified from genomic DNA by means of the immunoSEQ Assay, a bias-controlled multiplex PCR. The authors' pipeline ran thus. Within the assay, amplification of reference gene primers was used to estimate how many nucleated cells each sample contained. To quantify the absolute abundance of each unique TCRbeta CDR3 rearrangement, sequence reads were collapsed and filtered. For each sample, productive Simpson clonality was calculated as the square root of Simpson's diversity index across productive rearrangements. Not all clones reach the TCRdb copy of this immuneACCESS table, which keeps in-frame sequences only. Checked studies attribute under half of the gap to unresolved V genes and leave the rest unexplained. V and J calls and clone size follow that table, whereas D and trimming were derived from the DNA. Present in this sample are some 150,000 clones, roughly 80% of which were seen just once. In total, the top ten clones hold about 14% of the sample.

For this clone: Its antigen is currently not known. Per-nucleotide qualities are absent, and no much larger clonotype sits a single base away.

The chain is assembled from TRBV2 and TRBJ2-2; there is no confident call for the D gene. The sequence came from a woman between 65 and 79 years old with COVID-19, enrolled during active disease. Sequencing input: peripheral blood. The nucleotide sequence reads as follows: TGTGCCAGCAGTAGCTCGGGCACCGGGGAGCTGTTTTTT. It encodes CASSSSGTGELFF.